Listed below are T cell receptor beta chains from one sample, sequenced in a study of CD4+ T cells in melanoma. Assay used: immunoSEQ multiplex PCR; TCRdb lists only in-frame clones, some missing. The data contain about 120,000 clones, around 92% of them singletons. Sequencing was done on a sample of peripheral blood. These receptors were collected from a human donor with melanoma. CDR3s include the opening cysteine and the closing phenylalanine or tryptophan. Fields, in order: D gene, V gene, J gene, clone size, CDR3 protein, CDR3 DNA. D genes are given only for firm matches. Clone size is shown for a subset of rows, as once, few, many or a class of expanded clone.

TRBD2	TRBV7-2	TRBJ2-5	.	CASSLGGRGGRETQYF	TGTGCCAGCAGCTTAGGAGGTCGGGGGGGGCGAGAGACCCAGTACTTC
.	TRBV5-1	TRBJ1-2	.	CASSGGDYGYTF	TGCGCCAGCAGTGGGGGGGATTATGGCTACACCTTC
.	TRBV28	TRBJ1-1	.	CASRYSPNTEAFF	TGTGCCAGCAGGTATTCGCCGAACACTGAAGCTTTCTTT
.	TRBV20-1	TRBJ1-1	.	CSKKGVTEAFF	TGCAGTAAAAAGGGTGTCACTGAAGCTTTCTTT
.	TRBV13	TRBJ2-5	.	CASSKGIRKETQYF	TGTGCCAGCAGCAAGGGGATCCGGAAAGAGACCCAGTACTTC
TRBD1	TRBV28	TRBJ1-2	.	CASSGQDYGYTF	TGTGCCAGCAGTGGACAGGACTATGGCTACACCTTC
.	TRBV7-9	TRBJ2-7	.	CASSLRGGTRGSGYEQYF	TGTGCCAGCAGCTTAAGGGGGGGCACCAGGGGGTCAGGATACGAGCAGTACTTC
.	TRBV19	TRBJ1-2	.	CASSPLDSNYGYTF	TGTGCCAGTAGTCCATTGGACAGTAACTATGGCTACACCTTC
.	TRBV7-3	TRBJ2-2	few	CASSPIRANTGELFF	TGTGCCAGCAGCCCGATCCGGGCAAACACCGGGGAGCTGTTTTTT
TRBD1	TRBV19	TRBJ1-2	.	CASTPGDREAYGYTF	TGTGCCAGTACCCCCGGTGACAGGGAGGCCTATGGCTACACCTTC
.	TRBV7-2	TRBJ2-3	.	CASSPYYQTTDTQYF	TGTGCCAGCAGCCCCTACTACCAAACCACAGATACGCAGTATTTT
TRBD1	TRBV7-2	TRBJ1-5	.	CASSPGDSLNQPQHF	TGTGCCAGCAGCCCCGGGGACAGCCTCAATCAGCCCCAGCATTTT
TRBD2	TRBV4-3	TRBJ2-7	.	CASSHRSGRAYEQYF	TGCGCCAGCAGCCACCGGAGCGGGAGGGCTTACGAGCAGTACTTC
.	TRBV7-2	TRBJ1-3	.	CASSLVGSGNTIYF	TGTGCCAGCAGCTTAGTGGGGTCTGGAAACACCATATATTTT
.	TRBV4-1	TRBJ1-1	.	CASSQWKNTEAFF	TGCGCCAGCAGCCAATGGAAGAACACTGAAGCTTTCTTT
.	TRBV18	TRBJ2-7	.	CASSPPGVDEQYF	TGTGCCAGCTCACCACCGGGGGTCGACGAGCAGTACTTC
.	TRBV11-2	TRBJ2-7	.	CASSLTIQGKGGQYF	TGTGCCAGCAGCTTAACGATCCAGGGAAAAGGCGGGCAGTACTTC
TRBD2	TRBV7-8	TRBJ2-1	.	CASSRTSGGSYNEQFF	TGTGCCAGCAGCAGGACTAGCGGGGGATCCTACAATGAGCAGTTCTTC
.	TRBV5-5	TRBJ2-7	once	CASSPRPGVGYEQYF	TGTGCCAGCAGCCCGAGACCAGGGGTGGGCTACGAGCAGTACTTC
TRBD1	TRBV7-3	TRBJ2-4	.	CASSLTRQGPKNIQYF	TGTGCCAGCAGCTTAACCCGACAGGGGCCCAAAAACATTCAGTACTTC
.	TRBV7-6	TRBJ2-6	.	CASSLGRSGANVLTF	TGTGCCAGCAGCTTAGGCCGGTCTGGGGCCAACGTCCTGACTTTC
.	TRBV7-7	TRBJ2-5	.	CASSLAGVEETQYF	TGTGCCAGCAGCTTAGCAGGGGTGGAAGAGACCCAGTACTTC
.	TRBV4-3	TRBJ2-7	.	CASSQVPQAFHEQYF	TGCGCCAGCAGCCAAGTCCCCCAGGCTTTCCACGAGCAGTACTTC
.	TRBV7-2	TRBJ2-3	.	CASSPSRTQYF	TGTGCCAGCAGCCCCTCACGGACGCAGTATTTT
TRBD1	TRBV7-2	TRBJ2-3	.	CASSPGGTTDTQYF	TGTGCCAGCAGCCCAGGGGGTACCACAGATACGCAGTATTTT
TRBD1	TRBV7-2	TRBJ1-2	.	CASSTLGTGEYGYTF	TGTGCCAGCAGCACACTCGGGACAGGGGAGTATGGCTACACCTTC
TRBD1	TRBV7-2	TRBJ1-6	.	CASSKTGGGSPLHF	TGTGCCAGCAGTAAGACAGGGGGCGGCTCACCCCTCCACTTT
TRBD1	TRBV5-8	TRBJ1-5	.	CASSQRQGDGGPQHF	TGTGCCAGCAGCCAAAGACAGGGGGACGGCGGGCCCCAGCATTTT
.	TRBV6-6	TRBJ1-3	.	CASSYSGDSGNTIYF	TGTGCCAGCAGTTATTCCGGGGACTCTGGAAACACCATATATTTT
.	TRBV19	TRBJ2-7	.	CASSIGSRGYEQYF	TGTGCCAGTAGTATTGGAAGTAGAGGGTACGAGCAGTACTTC
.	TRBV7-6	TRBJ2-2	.	CASSLARRENTGELFF	TGTGCCAGCAGCTTAGCGAGGAGGGAGAACACCGGGGAGCTGTTTTTT
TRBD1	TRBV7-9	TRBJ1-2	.	CASGGQALNYGYTF	TGTGCCAGCGGGGGACAGGCCTTAAACTATGGCTACACCTTC
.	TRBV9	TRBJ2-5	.	CASSVVPLLEGGTQYF	TGTGCCAGCAGCGTAGTGCCACTCCTGGAGGGAGGGACCCAGTACTTC
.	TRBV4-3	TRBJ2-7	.	CASSQLLQDSYEQYF	TGCGCCAGCAGCCAGCTACTACAGGACTCCTACGAGCAGTACTTC
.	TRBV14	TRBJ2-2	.	CASSLTANTGELFF	TGTGCCAGCAGCCTAACGGCGAACACCGGGGAGCTGTTTTTT
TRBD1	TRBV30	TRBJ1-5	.	CAWTPGTGAQPQHF	TGTGCCTGGACCCCCGGGACAGGGGCTCAGCCCCAGCATTTT
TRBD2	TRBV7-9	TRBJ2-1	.	CASSFAGTSGYNEQFF	TGTGCCAGCAGCTTCGCCGGGACTAGCGGATACAATGAGCAGTTCTTC
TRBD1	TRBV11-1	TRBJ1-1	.	CASSYRTGGATEAFF	TGTGCCAGCAGTTACAGGACAGGGGGCGCGACTGAAGCTTTCTTT
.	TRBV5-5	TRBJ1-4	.	CASSLGGVGEKLFF	TGTGCCAGCAGCTTGGGGGGTGTAGGGGAAAAACTGTTTTTT
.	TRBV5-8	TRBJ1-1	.	CASSLRGNTEAFF	TGTGCCAGCAGCTTGAGGGGTAACACTGAAGCTTTCTTT
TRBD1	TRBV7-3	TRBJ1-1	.	CASSLEAGGYTEAFF	TGTGCCAGCAGCTTAGAGGCAGGGGGCTACACTGAAGCTTTCTTT
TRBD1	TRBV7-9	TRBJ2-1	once	CASSARDRVRNEQFF	TGTGCCAGCAGCGCAAGGGACAGGGTCCGCAATGAGCAGTTCTTC
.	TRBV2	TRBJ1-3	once	CASSEAGRSSGNTIYF	TGTGCCAGCAGTGAAGCCGGAAGGAGCTCTGGAAACACCATATATTTT
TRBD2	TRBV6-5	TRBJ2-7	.	CASSTSGSWYEQYF	TGTGCCAGCAGTACTAGCGGGAGTTGGTACGAGCAGTACTTC
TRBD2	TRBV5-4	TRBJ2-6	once	CASSSPAGGHSGANVLTF	TGTGCCAGCAGCTCACCAGCGGGAGGCCACTCTGGGGCCAACGTCCTGACTTTC
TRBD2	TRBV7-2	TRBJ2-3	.	CASSVTGTSADTQYF	TGTGCCAGCAGCGTGACCGGGACTAGCGCAGATACGCAGTATTTT